The entry below describes one TCR beta chain. This record belongs to a study of blood T cell repertoires in COVID-19. Study summary: Researchers got acute and convalescent COVID-19 samples from the United States, Italy and Spain.

V was trimmed by 2 bases and J by 6 bases, leaving 7 bases between them. The germline V gene has CDR1 LGHNA and CDR2 YNFKEQ. This CDR3 has 13 residues. Original handling: Counts of nucleated cells, estimated from reference gene primer amplification, were obtained. Sequenced by immunoSEQ multiplex PCR; TCRdb stores in-frame clones only, minus some. V and J calls and clone size are as listed in that table; D and trimming were resolved from the DNA. The sample gives about 130,000 clones, 75% to 85% of which show up once; around 4.1% is in the top ten. The sample comprised peripheral blood. This receptor was obtained from a woman between 50 and 59 years old with acute or convalescent COVID-19. The chain carries TRBV4-2 and TRBJ2-2; D uncertain. The CDR3 reads CASSQRSPGELFF. The CDR3, as DNA: TGTGCCAGCAGCCAACGTTCCCCCGGGGAGCTGTTTTTT.